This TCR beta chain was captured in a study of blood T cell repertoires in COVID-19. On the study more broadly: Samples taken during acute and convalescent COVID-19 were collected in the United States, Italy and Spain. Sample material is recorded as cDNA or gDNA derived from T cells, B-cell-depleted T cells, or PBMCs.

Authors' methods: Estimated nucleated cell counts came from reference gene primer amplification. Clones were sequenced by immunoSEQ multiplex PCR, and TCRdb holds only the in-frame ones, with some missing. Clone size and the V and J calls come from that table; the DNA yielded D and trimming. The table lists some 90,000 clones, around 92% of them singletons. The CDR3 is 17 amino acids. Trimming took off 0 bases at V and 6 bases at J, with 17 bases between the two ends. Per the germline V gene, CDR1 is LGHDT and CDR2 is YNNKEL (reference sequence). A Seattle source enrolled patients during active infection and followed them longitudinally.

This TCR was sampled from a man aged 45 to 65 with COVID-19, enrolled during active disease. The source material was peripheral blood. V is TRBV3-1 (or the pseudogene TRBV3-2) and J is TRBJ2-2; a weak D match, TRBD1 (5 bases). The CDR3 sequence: CASSQEKVQGSAGELFF. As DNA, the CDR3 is TGTGCCAGCAGCCAAGAAAAGGTCCAGGGAAGCGCCGGGGAGCTGTTTTTT.